This is a list of T cell receptor beta chains from one sample in a study of blood T cell repertoires in COVID-19. Method: immunoSEQ multiplex PCR; TCRdb's copy keeps in-frame clones and lacks some. The sample yields approximately 130,000 clones, around 83% seen once. Sequencing was done on a sample of peripheral blood. The source is a man older than 75 with active or convalescent COVID-19. CDR3s leave out the opening cysteine and the closing phenylalanine or tryptophan. The order of the fields is V gene, J gene, D gene, CDR3 protein. A D gene is named only where the DNA matches it firmly.

TRBV10-3	TRBJ1-4	NA	AISAGGTNEKLF
TRBV18	TRBJ2-3	TRBD1	ASSPVGQNTDTQY
TRBV28	TRBJ2-4	NA	ASSNPSSGGQDIQY
TRBV7-2	TRBJ2-2	NA	ASRPLNTGELF
TRBV6-1	TRBJ1-6	NA	ASSEESDYNSPLH
TRBV15	TRBJ1-1	NA	ATSRDGKAPGAF
TRBV28	TRBJ2-2	NA	ASRAGDLNTGELF
TRBV19	TRBJ2-3	NA	ASDTRGTDTQY
TRBV2	TRBJ2-5	TRBD2	ASRGSGGAETQY
TRBV12-3/TRBV12-4	TRBJ2-7	NA	ASSKTELNEQY